This T cell receptor beta chain is from a study of cytomegalovirus exposure and HLA in healthy donors. Everyone who donated was a healthy bone marrow donor. There were likely unrecorded immune exposures, though donors were nominally healthy when sampled. The study ran its PCR with 60 Vbeta and 13 Jbeta primers. Original processing methods: About 10 million shared chains were among the 65 million to 85 million unique TCR beta chains that a later analysis counted. The assay was immunoSEQ multiplex PCR, and TCRdb's table has in-frame clones only and misses some. Clone size and the V and J calls come from that table; the DNA yielded D and trimming. The data show under 200,000 clones, with around three quarters seen just once and roughly 1.5% held by the top ten. Germline CDR1 reads MDHEN; CDR2 reads SYDVKM. The CDR3 contains 15 residues. Trimming took 7 bases from V and 0 from J, leaving 13 bases between them.

Material: PBMCs. The TCR was taken from a man in his forties in good health and CMV-seronegative. The chain couples TRBV28 to TRBJ1-5; D gene unclear. The CDR3: CASNYKSFSNQPQHF. The CDR3 DNA is TGTGCCAGCAATTATAAGAGTTTTAGCAATCAGCCCCAGCATTTT.